This T cell receptor (beta chain) was found in a study of identical twins. Study-wide points: Not following the same donors, the study drew its conclusions from cross-sectional statistical analysis. Potential partial confounding of zero-insertion analyses by invariant MAIT and iNKT cells was noted. Memory repertoires lacked the insertion deficit that abundant cord blood beta clonotypes showed.

Germline loops: CDR1 SGHDT, CDR2 YYEEEE. The CDR3 is made up of 12 amino acids. Trimming took off 7 bases at V and 7 bases at J, with 15 bases between the two ends. This clonotype was detected ten times or more. Its antigen is not identified. After template switching added a universal primer site, the resulting cDNA carried unique molecular identifiers. TCRdb fed the 5' RACE reads into MiXCR, producing one record per CDR3 protein. The sample includes 270,000 or so distinct CDR3 sequences, about 9% of them seen just once. Separately, the same data were catalogued under a study of yellow fever vaccine responses in identical twins.

What was sequenced was CD8+ T cells sorted from blood. The TCR originated in a young woman in good health. This chain joins TRBV5-6 and TRBJ2-7; D possibly matches TRBD1 or TRBD2 (5 bases each). DNA for the CDR3: TGTGCCAGCCTATTTGCTGAGGGGGAGCAGTACTTC. Encoded protein: CASLFAEGEQYF.